Listed here are 31 T cell receptor beta chains from one sample, sequenced in a study of radiotherapy plus CTLA-4 blockade in lung cancer. TCRdb's copy holds only in-frame clones and misses some; the assay was immunoSEQ multiplex PCR. Found here are 62,000 or so clones, 79% of them singletons; the top ten hold 10%. The sample consisted of peripheral blood, taken from a patient treated with radiotherapy plus ipilimumab. All receptors come from a human donor with non-small cell lung cancer who had a complete response to radiotherapy plus ipilimumab.

This clone appeared a few times. The CDR3 nucleotides read TGTGCCAGTAGCCATCCCCGGGGCGAGCAGTACTTC. Protein: CASSHPRGEQYF. The genes are TRBV19 and TRBJ2-7, with a possible D match to TRBD2 (5 bases). V lost 6 bases to trimming and J lost 6 bases, with 12 bases between them. Looked up from germline, CDR1 is LNHDA and CDR2 is SQIVND (reference sequence). The CDR3 contains 12 residues.

V usage is TRBV6-5 and J usage is TRBJ1-2; TRBD1 might be the D (5 bases). Germline lookup yields CDR1 MNHEY and CDR2 SVGAGI. This CDR3 has 16 amino acids. V was trimmed by 2 bases and J by 12 bases, leaving 25 bases between them. The CDR3 nucleotides are TGTGCCAGCAGTTACAAGAGTTCGGGGGTTCAACGTCGAGACACCTTC. It translates to CASSYKSSGVQRRDTF.

The chain carries TRBV30 and TRBJ1-3; D call uncertain. V was pared by 2 bases and J by 0 bases, with 11 bases between. Germline-derived CDR1 and CDR2 are GTSNPN and SVGIG (reference sequence). The CDR3 runs 15 residues. The CDR3 nucleotides are TGTGCCTGGAGTCTCCGAGCGTTCTCTGGAAACACCATATATTTT. The encoded protein is CAWSLRAFSGNTIYF.

The V call is TRBV4-1, the J call TRBJ2-2, with D perhaps TRBD2 (6 bases). The germline V and J ends were trimmed by 4 bases and 7 bases, with 22 bases remaining between them. Germline V gene sequence: CDR1 MGHRA, CDR2 YSYEKL. The CDR3 totals 17 residues. CDR3 DNA sequence: TGCGCCAGCAGCCGATTATATATGTGGGAGGAGATCGGGGAGCTGTTTTTT. Translated, it gives CASSRLYMWEEIGELFF.

The chain is built from TRBV6-1 and TRBJ1-1; D unresolved. There are 11 residues in the CDR3. In germline, CDR1 is MNHNS, CDR2 SASEGT. Between the trimmed V and J ends, which lost 8 bases and 3 bases, there was a span of 7 bases. The CDR3 nucleotides are TGTGCCAGCGGGAGGGACACTGAAGCTTTCTTT. Translated: CASGRDTEAFF.

Concerning this clone itself: A read error may produce the germline difference seen at one junction end. The rearrangement joins TRBV7-7 to TRBJ2-5; D is unclear. The CDR3 has 14 residues. Germline V lookup: CDR1 SSHAT, CDR2 FNYEAQ (reference sequence). DNA for the CDR3: TGTGCTAGCAGCTTAGATCCGTCGCAAGAGACCCAGTACTTC. Its translation is CASSLDPSQETQYF.

CDR3 residues: CASSIRTGGSSSPLHF. The CDR3, as DNA: TGTGCCAGTAGTATAAGGACAGGGGGCTCGAGTTCACCCCTCCACTTT. The chain couples TRBV19 to TRBJ1-6; 11 bases match TRBD1. The CDR3 is made up of 16 amino acids. The junction had 6 bases not matched to a gene; V was cut back by 2 bases and J by 9 bases. Germline lookup yields CDR1 LNHDA and CDR2 SQIVND (reference sequence).

This chain joins TRBV7-6 and TRBJ1-1; TRBD1 matches at 8 bases. V trimming: 4 bases; J trimming: 1 base; junction bases outside the gene matches: 5. Germline CDR1 SGHVS, CDR2 FNYEAQ. The CDR3 has 15 residues. The CDR3 loop reads CASSSRQGTNTEAFF. The CDR3 DNA follows: TGTGCCAGCAGCTCGCGACAGGGGACGAACACTGAAGCTTTCTTT.

The rearrangement uses TRBV18 and TRBJ2-4; D call uncertain. The CDR3 has 16 residues. Deletions cut 1 base from V and 0 bases from J, with 10 bases between. Germline CDR1 is KGHSH and CDR2 is LQKENI. CDR3 amino acids: CASSPLGLLAKNIQYF. In DNA form, the CDR3 reads TGTGCCAGCTCACCACTAGGGTTGCTAGCCAAAAACATTCAGTACTTC.

The chain recombines TRBV11-2 with TRBJ2-7; D gene unclear. The ends were cut back, 1 base at V and 0 bases at J, with 10 bases in the middle. Looked up from germline, CDR1 is SGHAT and CDR2 is FQNNGV. CDR3 length: 15 amino acids. Here the CDR3 DNA reads TGTGCCAGCAGCTTAGGTTTGGGGTTCTCCTACGAGCAGTACGTC. The encoded protein is CASSLGLGFSYEQYV.

V is TRBV19 and J is TRBJ1-2, with D possibly TRBD1 on 5 matching bases. CDR1 is LNHDA and CDR2 is SQIVND in the germline V gene (reference sequence). Trimming took off 3 bases at V and 0 bases at J, with 8 bases between the two ends. The CDR3 runs to 14 residues. CDR3 sequence (DNA): TGTGCCAGTAGTATGGGGCTAACTAACTATGGCTACACCTTC. Its protein product is CASSMGLTNYGYTF.

The chain combines TRBV30 with TRBJ1-6; no reliable D call. With 4 bases removed from V and 7 bases from J, the gap between germline ends came to 11 bases. Germline-derived CDR1 and CDR2 are GTSNPN and SVGIG (reference sequence). The CDR3 length is 13 residues. The CDR3 loop reads CAWTPRQNSPLHF. Here the CDR3 DNA reads TGTGCCTGGACCCCGAGGCAGAATTCACCCCTCCACTTT.

The chain is built from TRBV5-1 and TRBJ1-1, with D perhaps matching TRBD1 (5 bases). Germline-derived CDR1 and CDR2 are SGHRS and YFSETQ. The length of the CDR3 is 12 residues. V dropped 2 bases and J dropped 7 bases, with 9 bases sitting between them. CDR3 sequence: CASSFWGDEAFF. In DNA form, the CDR3 reads TGCGCCAGCAGCTTTTGGGGGGATGAAGCTTTCTTT.

The chain combines TRBV7-2 with TRBJ2-7; TRBD1 matches at 9 bases. The CDR3 is made up of 15 amino acids. J gave up 4 bases and V 2 bases, and 6 bases lay outside the gene matches. CDR1 is SGHTA, CDR2 FQGNSA, per germline. CDR3 region: CASSLNTGGAYEQYF. The DNA for the CDR3 is TGTGCCAGCAGCTTAAATACAGGGGGCGCTTACGAGCAGTACTTC.

The J gene is TRBJ2-7, the V gene TRBV7-2, with D maybe TRBD1 (6 bases). The V gene lost 0 bases and the J gene lost 7 bases, with 13 bases spanning the gap. The CDR3 is 14 amino acids. Germline lookup yields CDR1 SGHTA and CDR2 FQGNSA. The CDR3 DNA is TGTGCCAGCAGCTTAGCCCGGGATCAGGGGGAGCAGTACTTC. Amino acid sequence: CASSLARDQGEQYF.

The gene calls are TRBV4-3 and TRBJ1-1, with D hard to call. V gave up 1 base and J gave up 0 bases, with 9 bases separating them. CDR3 length: 15 residues. Germline CDR1 is LGHNA and CDR2 is YSLEER. Here the CDR3 reads CASSQGNRVNTEAFF. The CDR3 DNA follows: TGCGCCAGCAGCCAAGGTAATCGGGTGAACACTGAAGCTTTCTTT.

The rearrangement joins TRBV4-1 to TRBJ2-3; D tentatively fits TRBD1 or TRBD2 (5 bases each). The germline gives CDR1 MGHRA, CDR2 YSYEKL. The CDR3 covers 16 residues. Between the trimmed V and J ends, which lost 1 base and 6 bases, there was a span of 17 bases. In DNA form, the CDR3 reads TGCGCCAGCAGCCAAGGGGGGAGTTCGCCGCATGATACGCAGTATTTT. Translated: CASSQGGSSPHDTQYF.

This clone was seen a handful of times. The chain recombines TRBV2 with TRBJ1-5, with 7 bases fitting TRBD1. The CDR3 totals 14 residues. V shed 6 bases, J shed 7 bases, and the junction held 9 bases outside the gene matches. From germline, CDR1 is SNHLY and CDR2 FYNNEI. CDR3 residues: CASREYRGGQPQHF. The CDR3 DNA reads TGTGCCAGCAGGGAGTACAGGGGAGGACAGCCCCAGCATTTT.

This clone occurred a few times. V usage is TRBV6-6 and J usage is TRBJ1-4; 9 bases are shared with TRBD1. Losses at the gene ends were 4 bases for V and 5 bases for J; bases not matched to a gene: 2. From germline, CDR1 is MNHNY and CDR2 SVGAGI (reference sequence). The CDR3 consists of 14 residues. As DNA, the CDR3 is TGTGCCAGCAGTTCCGGGACAGGGAATGAAAAACTGTTTTTT. Translated: CASSSGTGNEKLFF.

V gene TRBV7-9 combines with J gene TRBJ1-1; D gene uncertain. The CDR3 spans 14 residues. CDR1 and CDR2 (germline): SEHNR, FQNEAQ (reference sequence). V lost 2 bases to trimming and J lost 6 bases, with 13 bases between them. The CDR3 region has the DNA TGTGCCAGCAGCTTATCGGCAGGCGGGGCTGAAGCTTTCTTT. This translates into CASSLSAGGAEAFF.

In DNA, the CDR3 is TGCGCCAGCAGCTTACAGGGGGACGAGCAGTACTTC. Its protein is CASSLQGDEQYF. V gene TRBV5-1 combines with J gene TRBJ2-7; 8 bases are a match to TRBD1. Trimming cost V 2 bases and J 5 bases; bases outside gene matches: 0. Germline V CDR1 and CDR2: SGHRS, YFSETQ. The CDR3 covers 12 residues.

The V and J genes are TRBV2 and TRBJ2-2; no clear D. There are 13 residues in the CDR3. The germline V gene has CDR1 SNHLY and CDR2 FYNNEI. The V end lost 5 bases, the J end lost 4 bases, and 8 bases lay between the germline ends. The CDR3 DNA sequence: TGTGCCAGCAGTCCTCTAGTCACCGGGGAGCTGTTTTTT. Encoded protein: CASSPLVTGELFF.

V usage is TRBV11-3 and J usage is TRBJ2-2; TRBD1 agrees at 8 bases. From germline, CDR1 is SGHNT and CDR2 YENEEA. This CDR3 has 15 residues. The junction had 5 bases not matched to a gene; V was cut back by 4 bases and J by 4 bases. The CDR3 nucleotides read TGTGCCAGCAGCTCTCAGGGGGCAGGCACCGGGGAGCTGTTTTTT. This encodes CASSSQGAGTGELFF. Full variable domain (outside the CDR3, taken from reference TRBV11-3 and TRBJ2-2): EAGVVQSPRYKIIEKKQPVAFWCNPISGHNTLYWYLQNLGQGPELLIRYENEEAVDDSQLPKDRFSAERLKGVDSTLKIQPAELGDSAVYLCASSSQGAGTGELFFGEGSRLTVL.

The chain joins TRBV10-3 to TRBJ2-3, with D perhaps TRBD1 (6 bases). The germline V and J ends were trimmed by 3 bases and 3 bases, with 10 bases remaining between them. The CDR3 spans 14 residues. Germline V lookup: CDR1 ENHRY, CDR2 SYGVKD. The CDR3 here is CAISDTQGTDTQYF. The CDR3 DNA follows: TGTGCCATCAGTGATACACAGGGAACAGATACGCAGTATTTT.

J is TRBJ2-7 and V is TRBV4-1; 7 bases fit TRBD2. The germline gives CDR1 MGHRA, CDR2 YSYEKL. The CDR3 is 15 residues long. After removal of 1 base from V and 3 bases from J, the junction contained 6 bases not matched to a gene. The CDR3 region is CASSQVVGGGYEQYF. The DNA of the CDR3 is TGCGCCAGCAGCCAAGTTGTGGGGGGGGGCTACGAGCAGTACTTC.

This rearrangement joins TRBV30 to TRBJ1-1; unclear D gene. The V gene lost 2 bases and the J gene lost 0 bases, with 4 bases spanning the gap. The CDR3 spans 12 residues. Germline CDR1 is GTSNPN and CDR2 is SVGIG (reference sequence). Here the CDR3 reads CAWSPMNTEAFF. The CDR3 coding sequence is TGTGCCTGGAGTCCGATGAACACTGAAGCTTTCTTT.

The V gene is TRBV18, the J gene TRBJ1-2; D gene uncertain. The CDR3 has 15 residues. The V and J ends lost 6 bases and 1 base respectively, with 15 bases between them. The germline CDR1 and CDR2 sequences are KGHSH and LQKENI. Here the CDR3 DNA reads TGTGCCAGCTCGCCGGACGGCATCGATAACTATGGCTACACCTTC. Translated: CASSPDGIDNYGYTF.

This clone was seen a single time. This chain links TRBV27 with TRBJ1-2, with a possible D match to TRBD1 (6 bases). V was clipped by 4 bases and J by 8 bases, with 20 bases between them. Germline CDR1 and CDR2: MNHEY and SMNVEV (reference sequence). The CDR3 spans 15 residues. Written as DNA, the CDR3 is TGTGCCAGCAGTTCCCCGGGGATGGGGGCAGGGGGCTACACCTTC. Amino acids: CASSSPGMGAGGYTF.

This chain uses TRBV7-2 with TRBJ1-4; TRBD1 agrees at 8 bases. CDR1 is SGHTA and CDR2 is FQGNSA in the germline V gene. The trim removed 5 bases at V and 7 bases at J, leaving 6 bases unmatched. There are 14 residues in the CDR3. The CDR3 DNA is TGTGCCAGCAGCCGGGACAGGTTCTCTGAAAAACTGTTTTTT. The encoded protein is CASSRDRFSEKLFF. Full variable domain (rest looked up from reference TRBV7-2 and TRBJ1-4): GAGVSQSPSNKVTEKGKDVELRCDPISGHTALYWYRQSLGQGLEFLIYFQGNSAPDKSGLPSDRFSAERTGGSVSTLTIQRTQQEDSAVYLCASSRDRFSEKLFFGSGTQLSVL.

The gene calls are TRBV10-1 and TRBJ2-1; 14 bases are shared with TRBD2. The CDR3 covers 17 residues. The junction had 4 bases not matched to a gene; V was cut back by 4 bases and J by 2 bases. Germline V lookup: CDR1 WNHNN, CDR2 SYGVQD (reference sequence). The CDR3 coding sequence is TGCGCCAGCAGTGGGACTAGCGGGAGGAAAACCTACAATGAGCAGTTCTTC. This encodes CASSGTSGRKTYNEQFF.

V and J are TRBV6-5 and TRBJ1-6; perhaps TRBD1 as D (5 bases). V lost 6 bases, J lost 8 bases, and 14 bases lay in between. Germline V gives CDR1 MNHEY, CDR2 SVGAGI. This CDR3 is built from 14 residues. CDR3 sequence: CASRSGPAYSPLHF. CDR3 in DNA: TGTGCCAGCAGGTCGGGACCGGCTTATTCACCCCTCCACTTT.